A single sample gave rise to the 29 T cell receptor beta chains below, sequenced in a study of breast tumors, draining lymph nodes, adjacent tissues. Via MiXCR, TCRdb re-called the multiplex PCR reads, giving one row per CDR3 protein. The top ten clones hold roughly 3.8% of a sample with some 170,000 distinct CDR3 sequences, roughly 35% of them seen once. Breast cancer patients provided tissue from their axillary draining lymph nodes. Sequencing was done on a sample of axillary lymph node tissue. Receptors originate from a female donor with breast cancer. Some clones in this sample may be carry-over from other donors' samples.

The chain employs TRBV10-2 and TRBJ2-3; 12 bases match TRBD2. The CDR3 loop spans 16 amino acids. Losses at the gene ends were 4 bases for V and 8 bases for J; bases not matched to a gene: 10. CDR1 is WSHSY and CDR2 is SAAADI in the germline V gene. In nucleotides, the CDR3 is TGCGCCAGCAGTGTCCTCGGACTAGCGGGGCCCCCTACGCAGTATTTT. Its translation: CASSVLGLAGPPTQYF.

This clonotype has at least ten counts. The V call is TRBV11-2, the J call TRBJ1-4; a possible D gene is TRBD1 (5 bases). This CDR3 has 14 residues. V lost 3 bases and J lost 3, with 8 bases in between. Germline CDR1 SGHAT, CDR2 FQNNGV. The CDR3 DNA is TGTGCCAGCAGCTTCGGGGGTGCTAATGAAAAACTGTTTTTT. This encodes CASSFGGANEKLFF.

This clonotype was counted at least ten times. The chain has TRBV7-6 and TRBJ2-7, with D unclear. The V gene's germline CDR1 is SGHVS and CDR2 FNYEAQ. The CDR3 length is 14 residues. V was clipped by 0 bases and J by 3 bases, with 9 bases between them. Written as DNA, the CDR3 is TGTGCCAGCAGCTTAGCGACGGTGGACTACGAGCAGTACTTC. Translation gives CASSLATVDYEQYF. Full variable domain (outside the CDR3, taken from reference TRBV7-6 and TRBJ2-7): GAGVSQSPRYKVTKRGQDVALRCDPISGHVSLYWYRQALGQGPEFLTYFNYEAQQDKSGLPNDRFSAERPEGSISTLTIQRTEQRDSAMYRCASSLATVDYEQYFGPGTRLTVT.

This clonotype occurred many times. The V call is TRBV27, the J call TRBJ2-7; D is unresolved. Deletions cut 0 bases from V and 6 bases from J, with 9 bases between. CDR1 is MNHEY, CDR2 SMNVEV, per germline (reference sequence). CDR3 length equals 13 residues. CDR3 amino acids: CASSLSRSREQYF. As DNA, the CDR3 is TGTGCCAGCAGTTTATCCCGCTCGCGCGAGCAGTACTTC.

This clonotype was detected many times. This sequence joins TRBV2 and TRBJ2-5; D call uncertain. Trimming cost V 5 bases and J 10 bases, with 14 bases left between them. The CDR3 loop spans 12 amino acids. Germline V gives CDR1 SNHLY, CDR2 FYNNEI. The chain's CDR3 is CASSPRRLDQYF. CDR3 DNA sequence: TGTGCCAGCAGTCCCAGGCGACTTGACCAGTACTTC.

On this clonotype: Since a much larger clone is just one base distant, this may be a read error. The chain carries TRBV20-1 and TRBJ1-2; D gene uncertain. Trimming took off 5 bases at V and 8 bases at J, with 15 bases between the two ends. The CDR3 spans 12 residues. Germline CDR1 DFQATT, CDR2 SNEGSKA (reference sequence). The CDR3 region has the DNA TGCAGTGCTCAGCGCGGACCTAGGGGCTACACCTTC. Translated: CSAQRGPRGYTF.

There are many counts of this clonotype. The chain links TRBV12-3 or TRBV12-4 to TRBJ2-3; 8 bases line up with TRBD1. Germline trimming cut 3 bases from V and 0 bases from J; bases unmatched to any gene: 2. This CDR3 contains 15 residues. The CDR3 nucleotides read TGTGCCAGCAGTTTGAGGACAGGGAGCACAGATACGCAGTATTTT. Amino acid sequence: CASSLRTGSTDTQYF.

The CDR3 bases are TGCGCCAGCAGAAGACCAAGACAGGAGGGACGTGAAGCTTTCTTT. This sequence encodes CASRRPRQEGREAFF. The chain couples TRBV10-1 to TRBJ1-1; D might be TRBD1 (6 bases). Germline V gene sequence: CDR1 WNHNN, CDR2 SYGVQD (reference sequence). The germline V and J ends were trimmed by 6 bases and 7 bases, with 21 bases remaining between them. The CDR3 covers 15 residues.

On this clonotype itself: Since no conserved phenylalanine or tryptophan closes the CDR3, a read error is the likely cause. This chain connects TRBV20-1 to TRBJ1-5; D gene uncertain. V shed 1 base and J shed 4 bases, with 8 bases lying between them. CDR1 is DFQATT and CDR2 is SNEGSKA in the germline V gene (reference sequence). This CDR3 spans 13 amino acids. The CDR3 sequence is CSARGRGNQPQHG. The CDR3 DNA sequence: TGCAGTGCTAGAGGGCGGGGAAATCAGCCCCAGCATGGT.

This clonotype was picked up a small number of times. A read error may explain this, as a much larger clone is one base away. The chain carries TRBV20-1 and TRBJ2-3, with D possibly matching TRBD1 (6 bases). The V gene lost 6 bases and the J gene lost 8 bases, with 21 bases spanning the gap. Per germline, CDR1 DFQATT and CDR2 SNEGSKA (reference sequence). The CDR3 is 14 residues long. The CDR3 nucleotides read TGCAGTGCCCTAACAGGGCGGGTTCCAGCTACGCAGTATTTT. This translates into CSALTGRVPATQYF.

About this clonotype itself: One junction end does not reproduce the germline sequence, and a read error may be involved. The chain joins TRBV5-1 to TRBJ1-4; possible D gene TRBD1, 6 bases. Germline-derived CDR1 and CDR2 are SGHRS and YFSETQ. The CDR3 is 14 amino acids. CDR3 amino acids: CASRRTVGNEKLLF. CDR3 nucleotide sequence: TGCGCCAGCAGAAGGACAGTTGGCAATGAAAAACTGCTTTTT. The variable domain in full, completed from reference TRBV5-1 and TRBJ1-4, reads KAGVTQTPRYLIKTRGQQVTLSCSPISGHRSVSWYQQTPGQGLQFLFEYFSETQRNKGNFPGRFSGRQFSNSRSEMNVSTLELGDSALYLCASRRTVGNEKLLFGSGTQLSVL.

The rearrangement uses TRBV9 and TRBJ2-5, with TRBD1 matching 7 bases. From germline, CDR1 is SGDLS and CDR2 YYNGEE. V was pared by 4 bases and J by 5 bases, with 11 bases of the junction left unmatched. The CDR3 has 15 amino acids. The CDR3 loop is CASSSGDRVHETQYF. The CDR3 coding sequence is TGTGCCAGCAGCTCGGGTGACAGGGTACACGAGACCCAGTACTTC.

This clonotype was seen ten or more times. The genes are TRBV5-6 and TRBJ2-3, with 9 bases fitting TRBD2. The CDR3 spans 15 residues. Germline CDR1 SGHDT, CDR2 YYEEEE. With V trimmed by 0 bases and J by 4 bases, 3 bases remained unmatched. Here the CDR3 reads CASSLATSGADTQYF. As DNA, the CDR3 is TGTGCCAGCAGCTTGGCGACTAGCGGTGCAGATACGCAGTATTTT.

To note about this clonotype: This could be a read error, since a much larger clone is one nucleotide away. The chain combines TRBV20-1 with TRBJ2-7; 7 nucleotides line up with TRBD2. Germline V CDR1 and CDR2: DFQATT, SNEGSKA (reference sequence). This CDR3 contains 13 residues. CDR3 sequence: CGARDGRSYAQYF. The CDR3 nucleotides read TGCGGTGCTAGAGACGGGAGGTCCTACGCGCAGTACTTC.

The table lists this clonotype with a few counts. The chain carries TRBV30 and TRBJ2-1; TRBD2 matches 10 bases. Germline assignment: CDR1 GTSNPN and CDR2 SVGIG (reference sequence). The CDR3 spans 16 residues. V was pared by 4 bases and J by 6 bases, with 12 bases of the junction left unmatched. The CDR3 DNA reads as TGTGCCTGGAACCCCCCCAGCGGGAGGGCCCGCAATGAGCAGTTCTTC. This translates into CAWNPPSGRARNEQFF.

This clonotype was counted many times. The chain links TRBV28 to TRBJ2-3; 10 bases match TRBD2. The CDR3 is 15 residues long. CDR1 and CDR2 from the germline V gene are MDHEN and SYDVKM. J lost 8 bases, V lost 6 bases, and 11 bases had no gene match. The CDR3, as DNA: TGTGCCAGCAGGCGGACTAGCGGACTAATCCGTACGCAGTATTTT. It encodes CASRRTSGLIRTQYF. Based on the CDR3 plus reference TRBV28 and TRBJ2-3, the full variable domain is DVKVTQSSRYLVKRTGEKVFLECVQDMDHENMFWYRQDPGLGLRLIYFSYDVKMKEKGDIPEGYSVSREKKERFSLILESASTNQTSMYLCASRRTSGLIRTQYFGPGTRLTVL.

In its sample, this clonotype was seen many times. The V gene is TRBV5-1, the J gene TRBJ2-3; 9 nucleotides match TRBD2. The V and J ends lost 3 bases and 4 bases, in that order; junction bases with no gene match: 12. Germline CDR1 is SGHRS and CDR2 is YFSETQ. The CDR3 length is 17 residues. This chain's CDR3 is CASSSYDGGLAADTQYF. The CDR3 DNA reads TGCGCCAGCAGCTCGTACGACGGGGGACTAGCAGCAGATACGCAGTATTTT.

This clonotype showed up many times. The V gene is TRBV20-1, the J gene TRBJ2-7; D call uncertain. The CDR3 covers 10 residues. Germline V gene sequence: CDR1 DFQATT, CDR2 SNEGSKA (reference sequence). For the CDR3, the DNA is TGCAGCCCCCTTGGCCGCCAGCAGTACTTC. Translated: CSPLGRQQYF.

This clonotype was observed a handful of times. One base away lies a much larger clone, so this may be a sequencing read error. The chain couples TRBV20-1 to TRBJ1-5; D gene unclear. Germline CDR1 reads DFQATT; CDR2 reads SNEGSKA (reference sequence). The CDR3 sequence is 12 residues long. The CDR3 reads CSAAEGSKPPHF. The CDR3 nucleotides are TGCAGTGCTGCGGAAGGGAGTAAGCCCCCGCATTTT.

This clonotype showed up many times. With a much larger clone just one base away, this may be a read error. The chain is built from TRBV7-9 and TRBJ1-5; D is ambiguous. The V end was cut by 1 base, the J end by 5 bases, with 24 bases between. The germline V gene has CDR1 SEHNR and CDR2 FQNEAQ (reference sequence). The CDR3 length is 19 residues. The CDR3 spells CASSLGDLRRGQSHQPQHF. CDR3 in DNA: TGTGCCAGCAGCTTAGGCGACCTTCGGCGGGGTCAGAGCCATCAGCCCCAGCATTTT.

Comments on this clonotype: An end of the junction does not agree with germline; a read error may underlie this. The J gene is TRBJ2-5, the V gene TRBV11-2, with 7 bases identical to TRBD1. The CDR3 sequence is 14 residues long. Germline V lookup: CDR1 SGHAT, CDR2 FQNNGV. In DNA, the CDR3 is TGTGTCAGCAGCTTGGACACAGGGGCGAAGACCCAGTACTTC. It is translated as CVSSLDTGAKTQYF.

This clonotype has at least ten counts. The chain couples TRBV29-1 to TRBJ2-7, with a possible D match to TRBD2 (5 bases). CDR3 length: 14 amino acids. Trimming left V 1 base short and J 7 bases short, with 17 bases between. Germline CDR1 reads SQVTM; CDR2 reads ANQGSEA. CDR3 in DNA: TGCAGCGTTGAAGGGCGGCAGGCGGGCGGGGAGCAGTACTTC. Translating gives CSVEGRQAGGEQYF.

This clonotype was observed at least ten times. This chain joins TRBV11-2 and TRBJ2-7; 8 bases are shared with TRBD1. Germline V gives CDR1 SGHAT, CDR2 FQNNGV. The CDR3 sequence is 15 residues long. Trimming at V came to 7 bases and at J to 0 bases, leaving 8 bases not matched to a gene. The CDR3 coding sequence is TGTGCCAGCACCGCGGGCAGGGGGCCCTCCTACGAGCAGTACTTC. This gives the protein CASTAGRGPSYEQYF. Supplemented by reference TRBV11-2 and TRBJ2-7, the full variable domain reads EAGVAQSPRYKIIEKRQSVAFWCNPISGHATLYWYQQILGQGPKLLIQFQNNGVVDDSQLPKDRFSAERLKGVDSTLKIQPAKLEDSAVYLCASTAGRGPSYEQYFGPGTRLTVT.

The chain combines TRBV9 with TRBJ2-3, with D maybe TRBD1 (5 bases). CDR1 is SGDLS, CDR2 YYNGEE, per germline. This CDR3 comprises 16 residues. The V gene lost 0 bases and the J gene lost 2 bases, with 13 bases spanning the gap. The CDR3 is CASSVAGSGNTDTQYF. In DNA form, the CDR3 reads TGTGCCAGCAGCGTAGCAGGGTCTGGAAACACAGATACGCAGTATTTT.

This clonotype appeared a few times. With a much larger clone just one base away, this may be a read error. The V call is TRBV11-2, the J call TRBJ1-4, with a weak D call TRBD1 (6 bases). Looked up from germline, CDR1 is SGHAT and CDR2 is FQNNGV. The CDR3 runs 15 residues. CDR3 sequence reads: CASSLSRGTNGKLFF. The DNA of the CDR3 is TGTGCCAGCAGCTTAAGCAGGGGTACTAATGGAAAACTGTTTTTT.

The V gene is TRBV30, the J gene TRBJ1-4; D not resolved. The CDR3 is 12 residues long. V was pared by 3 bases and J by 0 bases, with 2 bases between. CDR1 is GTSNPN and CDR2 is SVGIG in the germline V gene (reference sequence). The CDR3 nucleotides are TGTGCCTGGAGCGCAACTAATGAAAAACTGTTTTTT. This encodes CAWSATNEKLFF.

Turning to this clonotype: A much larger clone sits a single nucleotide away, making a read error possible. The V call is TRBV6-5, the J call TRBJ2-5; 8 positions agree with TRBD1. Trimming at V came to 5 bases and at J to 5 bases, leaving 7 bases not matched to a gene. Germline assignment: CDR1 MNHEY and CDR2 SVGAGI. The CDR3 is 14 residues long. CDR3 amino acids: CASSHRGSWETQYF. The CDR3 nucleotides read TGTGCCAGCAGTCACAGGGGGAGTTGGGAGACCCAGTACTTC.

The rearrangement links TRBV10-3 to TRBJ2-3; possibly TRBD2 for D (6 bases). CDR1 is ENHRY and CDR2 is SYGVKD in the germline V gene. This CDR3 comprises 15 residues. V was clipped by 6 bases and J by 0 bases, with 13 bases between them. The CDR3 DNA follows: TGTGCCATCAGAGAAGAACGGGAGAGCACAGATACGCAGTATTTT. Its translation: CAIREERESTDTQYF.

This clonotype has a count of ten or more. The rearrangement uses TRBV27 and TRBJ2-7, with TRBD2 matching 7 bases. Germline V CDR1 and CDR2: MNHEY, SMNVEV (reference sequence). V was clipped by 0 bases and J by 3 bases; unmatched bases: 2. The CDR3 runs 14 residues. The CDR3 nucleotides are TGTGCCAGCAGTTTATCTCCTAGCGGCTACGAGCAGTACTTC. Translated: CASSLSPSGYEQYF.